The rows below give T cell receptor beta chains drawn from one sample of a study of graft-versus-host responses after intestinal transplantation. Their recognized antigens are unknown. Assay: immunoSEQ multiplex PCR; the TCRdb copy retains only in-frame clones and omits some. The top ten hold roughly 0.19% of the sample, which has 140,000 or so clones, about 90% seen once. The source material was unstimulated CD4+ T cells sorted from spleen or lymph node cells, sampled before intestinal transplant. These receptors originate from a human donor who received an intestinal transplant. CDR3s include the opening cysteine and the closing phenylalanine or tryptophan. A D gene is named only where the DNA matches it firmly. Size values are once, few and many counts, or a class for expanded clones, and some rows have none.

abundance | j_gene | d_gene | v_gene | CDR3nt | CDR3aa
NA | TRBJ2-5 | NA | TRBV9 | TGTGCCAGCAGCGTAGTCCCGAGGGAGACCCAGTACTTC | CASSVVPRETQYF
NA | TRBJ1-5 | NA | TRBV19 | TGTGCCAGTAGTATAGAAGGACAGCAGCCCCAGCATTTT | CASSIEGQQPQHF
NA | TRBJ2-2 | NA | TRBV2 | TGTGCCAGCAGTCTCTCAGGGACTGATATCACCGGGGAGCTGTTTTTT | CASSLSGTDITGELFF
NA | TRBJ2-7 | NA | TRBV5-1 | TGCGCCAGCAGCTTGGGCTTAGGATCCTACGAGCAGTACTTC | CASSLGLGSYEQYF
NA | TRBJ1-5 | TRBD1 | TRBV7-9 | TGTGCCAGCAGCTCCACATCGACAGGGTTGAGCAATCAGCCCCAGCATTTT | CASSSTSTGLSNQPQHF
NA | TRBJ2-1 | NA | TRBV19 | TGTGCCAGTTCCCCGAGGGGTTCATTTTACAATGAGCAGTTCTTC | CASSPRGSFYNEQFF
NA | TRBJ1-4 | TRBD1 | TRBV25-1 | TGTGCCAGCAGTTCCTGGGGGACAGGGCGAACTAATGAAAAACTGTTTTTT | CASSSWGTGRTNEKLFF
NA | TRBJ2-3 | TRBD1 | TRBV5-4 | TGTGCCAGCAGCTTGAGGGACGGGACAGGGACGCAGTATTTT | CASSLRDGTGTQYF
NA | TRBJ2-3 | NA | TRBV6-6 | TGTGCCAGCAGCCCCCCGGGGTTGGGAAGTACAGATACGCAGTATTTT | CASSPPGLGSTDTQYF
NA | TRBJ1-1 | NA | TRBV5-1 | TGCGCCAGCAGCTTGGAAGGTTCGAGGGATCCTTGGGACACTGAAGCTTTCTTT | CASSLEGSRDPWDTEAFF
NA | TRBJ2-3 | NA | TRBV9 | TGTGCCAGCAGCTGGGTGGGGGGCAGCACAGATACGCAGTATTTT | CASSWVGGSTDTQYF
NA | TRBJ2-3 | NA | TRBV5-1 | TGCGCCAGCAGCTTGGGGGGTCTGGCGCACACAGATACGCAGTATTTT | CASSLGGLAHTDTQYF
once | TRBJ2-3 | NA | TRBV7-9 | TGTGCCAGCAGCTTCATCCGGGACGCAGATACGCAGTATTTT | CASSFIRDADTQYF
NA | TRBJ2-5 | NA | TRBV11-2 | TGTGCCAGCAGCTTAGCGGGAGAGACCCAGTACTTC | CASSLAGETQYF
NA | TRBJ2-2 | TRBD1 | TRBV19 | TGTGCCAGTTGCAGGGACAGGGACACCGGGGAGCTGTTTTTT | CASCRDRDTGELFF
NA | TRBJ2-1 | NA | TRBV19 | TGTGCCAGTACCCCCCTTGGAAGGAACAATGAGCAGTTCTTC | CASTPLGRNNEQFF
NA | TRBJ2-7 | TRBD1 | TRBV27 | TGTGCCAGCAGTTTATCGGCAAGATGGTTGGTAGGGGGCTACCCCTACGAGCAGTACTTC | CASSLSARWLVGGYPYEQYF
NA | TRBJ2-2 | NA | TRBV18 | TGTGCCAGCTCACAGGAGACCTACCACACCGGGGAGCTGTTTTTT | CASSQETYHTGELFF
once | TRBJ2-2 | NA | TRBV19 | TGTGCCAGTAGTATTCCGTCGGGACAGAACACCGGGGAGCTGTTTTTT | CASSIPSGQNTGELFF
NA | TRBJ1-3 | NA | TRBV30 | TGTGCCTGGGGTACAGGGATCTCTGGAAACACCATATATTTT | CAWGTGISGNTIYF
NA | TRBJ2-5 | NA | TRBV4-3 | TGCGCCAGCAGCCAAGAAACGGGGGCAGGGGGGAAGACCCAGTACTTC | CASSQETGAGGKTQYF
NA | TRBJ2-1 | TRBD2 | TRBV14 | TGTGCCAGCAGCCAATTCACGCGGGAGGGGTCTGAGCAGTTCTTC | CASSQFTREGSEQFF